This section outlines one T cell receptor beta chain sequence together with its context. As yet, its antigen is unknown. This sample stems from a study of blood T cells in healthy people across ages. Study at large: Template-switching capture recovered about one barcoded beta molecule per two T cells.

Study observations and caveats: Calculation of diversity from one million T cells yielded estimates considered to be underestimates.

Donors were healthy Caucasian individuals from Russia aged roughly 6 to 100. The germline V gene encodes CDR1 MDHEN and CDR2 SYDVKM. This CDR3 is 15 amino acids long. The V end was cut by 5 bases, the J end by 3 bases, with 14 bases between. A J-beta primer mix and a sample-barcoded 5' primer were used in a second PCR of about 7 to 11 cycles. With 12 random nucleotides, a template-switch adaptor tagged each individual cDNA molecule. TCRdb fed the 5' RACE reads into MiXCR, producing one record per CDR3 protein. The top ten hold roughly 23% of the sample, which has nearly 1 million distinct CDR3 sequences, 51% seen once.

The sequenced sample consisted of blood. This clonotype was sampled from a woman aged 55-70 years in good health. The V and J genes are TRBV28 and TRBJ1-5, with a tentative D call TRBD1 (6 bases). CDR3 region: CASSPTDRYNQPQHF. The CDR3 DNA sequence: TGTGCCAGCAGTCCCACCGACAGGTACAATCAGCCCCAGCATTTT.